This entry describes one T cell receptor beta chain. The data belong to a study of control samples from healthy donors and cancer patients. V shed 3 bases and J shed 5 bases, with 11 bases lying between them. The CDR3 contains 13 residues. Germline CDR1 and CDR2: MNHEY and SMNVEV (reference sequence). The data were produced by immunoSEQ multiplex PCR, yet TCRdb's version contains in-frame clones alone and is incomplete. The sample includes about 74,000 clones, around nine tenths of them seen just once. The genes are TRBV27 and TRBJ2-7; D unclear. The clonotype comes from a woman between 50 and 59 years old in good health. The sample consisted of blood. CDR3 coding DNA: TGTGCCAGCAGTTTTCGCCAGGCCCACGAGCAGTACTTC. Encoded protein: CASSFRQAHEQYF.